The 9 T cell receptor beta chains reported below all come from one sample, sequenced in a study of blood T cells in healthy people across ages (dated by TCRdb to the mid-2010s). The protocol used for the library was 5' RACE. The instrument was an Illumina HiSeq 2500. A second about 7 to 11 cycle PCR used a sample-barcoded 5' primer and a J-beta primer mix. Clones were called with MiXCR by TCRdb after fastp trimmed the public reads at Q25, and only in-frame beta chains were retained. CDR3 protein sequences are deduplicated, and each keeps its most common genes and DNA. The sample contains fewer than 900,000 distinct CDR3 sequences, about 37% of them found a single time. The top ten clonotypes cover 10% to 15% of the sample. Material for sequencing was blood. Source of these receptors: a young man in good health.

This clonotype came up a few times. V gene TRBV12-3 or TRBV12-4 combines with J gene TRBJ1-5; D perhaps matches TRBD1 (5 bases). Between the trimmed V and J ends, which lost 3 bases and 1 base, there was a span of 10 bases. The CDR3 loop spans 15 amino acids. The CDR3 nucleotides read TGTGCCAGCAGTTTCATCTGGGACAGCAATCAGCCCCAGCATTTT. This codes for CASSFIWDSNQPQHF.

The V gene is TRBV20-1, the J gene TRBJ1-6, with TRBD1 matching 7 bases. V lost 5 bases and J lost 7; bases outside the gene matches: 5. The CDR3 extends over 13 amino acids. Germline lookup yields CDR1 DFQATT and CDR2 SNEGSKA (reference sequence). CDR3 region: CSAHRGGNSPLHF. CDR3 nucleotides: TGCAGTGCTCACAGGGGTGGCAATTCACCCCTCCACTTT.

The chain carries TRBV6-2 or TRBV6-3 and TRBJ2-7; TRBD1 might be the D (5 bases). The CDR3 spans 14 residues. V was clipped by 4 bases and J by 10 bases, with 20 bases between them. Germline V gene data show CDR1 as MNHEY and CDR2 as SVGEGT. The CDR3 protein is CASSWAGLDEAQYF. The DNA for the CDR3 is TGTGCCAGCAGTTGGGCAGGGTTAGACGAGGCCCAGTACTTC.

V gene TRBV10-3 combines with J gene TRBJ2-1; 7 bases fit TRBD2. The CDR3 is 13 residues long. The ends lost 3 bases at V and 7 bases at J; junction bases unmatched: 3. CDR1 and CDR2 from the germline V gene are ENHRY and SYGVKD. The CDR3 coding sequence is TGTGCCATCAGTGATGGAGCGGGGAATGAGCAGTTCTTC. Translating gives CAISDGAGNEQFF.

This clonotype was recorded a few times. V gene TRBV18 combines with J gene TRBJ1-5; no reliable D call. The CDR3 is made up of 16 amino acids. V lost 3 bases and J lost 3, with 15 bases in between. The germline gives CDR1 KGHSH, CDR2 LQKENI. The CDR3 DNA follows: TGTGCCAGCTCACCCTCTGGGCAAGGGTACAATCAGCCCCAGCATTTT. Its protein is CASSPSGQGYNQPQHF.

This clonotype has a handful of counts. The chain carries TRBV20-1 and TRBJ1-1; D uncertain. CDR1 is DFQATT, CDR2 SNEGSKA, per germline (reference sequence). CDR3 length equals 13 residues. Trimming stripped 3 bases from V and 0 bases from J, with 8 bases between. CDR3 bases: TGCAGTGCTAGGGGAGACCTGAACACTGAAGCTTTCTTT. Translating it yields CSARGDLNTEAFF.

This chain's CDR3 is CASGKGSGRNSYEQYF. CDR3 sequence (DNA): TGTGCCAGCGGAAAAGGGAGCGGGAGAAACTCCTACGAGCAGTACTTC. The J gene is TRBJ2-1, the V gene TRBV3-1; TRBD2 agrees at 8 bases. The end of the DNA fits TRBJ2-7 better, so the J call may be wrong. The CDR3 spans 16 residues. The germline gives CDR1 LGHDT, CDR2 YNNKEL (reference sequence).

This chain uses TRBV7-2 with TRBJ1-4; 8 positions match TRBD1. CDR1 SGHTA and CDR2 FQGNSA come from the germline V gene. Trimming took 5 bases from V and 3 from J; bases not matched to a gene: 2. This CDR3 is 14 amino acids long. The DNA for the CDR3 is TGTGCCAGCAGCGCGACAGGGGCTAATGAAAAACTGTTTTTT. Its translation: CASSATGANEKLFF.

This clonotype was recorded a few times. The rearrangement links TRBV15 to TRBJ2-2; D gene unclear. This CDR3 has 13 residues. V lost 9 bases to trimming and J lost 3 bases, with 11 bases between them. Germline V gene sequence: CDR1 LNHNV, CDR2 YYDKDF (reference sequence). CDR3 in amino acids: CATLLIDTGELFF. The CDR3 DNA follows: TGTGCCACGCTTCTCATTGACACCGGGGAGCTGTTTTTT.